A selection of T cell receptor beta chains follows, all from one sample in a study of Ad26.COV2.S vaccination and SARS-CoV-2 variants. The data were produced by immunoSEQ multiplex PCR, yet TCRdb's version contains in-frame clones alone and is incomplete. The sample has about 680,000 clones, more than 80% seen once; the top ten hold about 1.5%. This specimen consisted of peripheral blood, obtained in a trial of Ad26.COV2.S vaccine versus placebo. Receptors originate from a person aged 18-60 years who received the Ad26.COV2.S COVID-19 vaccine or a placebo. Both conserved end residues are part of each CDR3. Fields, in order: clone size, V gene, D gene, CDR3 length, J gene, CDR3 protein, CDR3 DNA. A D gene is named only where the DNA matches it firmly. Clone size is stated in some rows and not others, as once, few, many or a class when expanded.

size: NA
V: TRBV20-1
D: TRBD1
length: 15
J: TRBJ2-7
CDR3: CSASVTGTGNSEQYF
DNA: TGCAGTGCTAGTGTCACCGGGACAGGGAACTCCGAGCAGTACTTC

size: few
V: TRBV7-3
D: TRBD1
length: 15
J: TRBJ1-2
CDR3: CASSLGQITNYGYTF
DNA: TGTGCCAGCAGCCTGGGACAGATAACGAACTATGGCTACACCTTC

size: NA
V: TRBV7-9
D: TRBD1
length: 15
J: TRBJ1-1
CDR3: CASSRSTGMNTEAFF
DNA: TGTGCCAGCAGCCGTTCGACAGGGATGAACACTGAAGCTTTCTTT

size: NA
V: TRBV6-5
D: NA
length: 14
J: TRBJ2-2
CDR3: CASSWAQPTGELFF
DNA: TGTGCCAGCAGTTGGGCGCAGCCCACCGGGGAGCTGTTTTTT

size: NA
V: TRBV25-1
D: NA
length: 14
J: TRBJ1-1
CDR3: CASSEYGLGTEAFF
DNA: TGTGCCAGCAGTGAATACGGTTTGGGGACTGAAGCTTTCTTT

size: NA
V: TRBV11-2
D: NA
length: 15
J: TRBJ1-4
CDR3: CASSLDPGPNEKLFF
DNA: TGTGCCAGCAGCTTAGATCCAGGGCCTAATGAAAAACTGTTTTTT

size: NA
V: TRBV12-5
D: NA
length: 14
J: TRBJ2-3
CDR3: CASGLGTTTDTQYF
DNA: TGTGCTAGTGGTTTGGGGACAACCACAGATACGCAGTATTTT

size: few
V: TRBV19
D: NA
length: 13
J: TRBJ1-5
CDR3: CASSIDLYQPQHF
DNA: TGTGCCAGTAGTATAGACCTTTACCAGCCCCAGCATTTT

size: few
V: TRBV27
D: NA
length: 14
J: TRBJ2-2
CDR3: CASSLFSRGGELFF
DNA: TGTGCCAGCAGTTTATTTTCGAGGGGAGGGGAGCTGTTTTTT

size: few
V: TRBV29-1
D: NA
length: 11
J: TRBJ1-1
CDR3: CSVDRNTEAFF
DNA: TGCAGCGTTGATAGGAACACTGAAGCTTTCTTT

size: NA
V: TRBV2
D: NA
length: 15
J: TRBJ1-6
CDR3: CASNQQSSYNSPLHF
DNA: TGTGCCAGCAACCAACAAAGCTCCTATAATTCACCCCTCCACTTT

size: NA
V: TRBV7-9
D: TRBD2
length: 15
J: TRBJ2-3
CDR3: CASIVSGGAGDTQYF
DNA: TGTGCCAGCATCGTTAGCGGGGGGGCCGGAGATACGCAGTATTTT

size: NA
V: TRBV24-1
D: TRBD1
length: 16
J: TRBJ2-3
CDR3: CATSVQGGQGDDTQYF
DNA: TGTGCCACCAGTGTCCAGGGGGGACAGGGTGACGATACGCAGTATTTT

size: NA
V: TRBV6-2/TRBV6-3
D: TRBD1
length: 15
J: TRBJ1-2
CDR3: CASSGDRGLARGYTF
DNA: TGTGCCAGCAGTGGGGACAGGGGCCTGGCTCGGGGCTACACCTTC

size: NA
V: TRBV29-1
D: NA
length: 13
J: TRBJ1-2
CDR3: CSVAKTDNYGYTF
DNA: TGCAGCGTTGCCAAGACAGATAACTATGGCTACACCTTC

size: NA
V: TRBV7-3
D: TRBD2
length: 15
J: TRBJ2-7
CDR3: CASSATGLAPYEQYF
DNA: TGTGCCAGCAGCGCGACGGGACTAGCTCCCTACGAGCAGTACTTC

size: NA
V: TRBV10-3
D: TRBD2
length: 16
J: TRBJ2-3
CDR3: CAISDSGRGIADTQYF
DNA: TGTGCCATCAGTGATTCAGGGAGGGGAATCGCAGATACGCAGTATTTT

size: NA
V: TRBV7-9
D: NA
length: 15
J: TRBJ2-7
CDR3: CASSFKASGFYEQYF
DNA: TGTGCCAGCAGCTTTAAGGCGAGCGGTTTCTACGAGCAGTACTTC

size: NA
V: TRBV7-2
D: NA
length: 15
J: TRBJ2-1
CDR3: CASSPPPTAYNEQFF
DNA: TGTGCCAGCAGCCCCCCTCCAACAGCATACAATGAGCAGTTCTTC

size: NA
V: TRBV6-1
D: NA
length: 13
J: TRBJ1-2
CDR3: CASSEQGRNGYTF
DNA: TGTGCCAGCAGTGAGCAGGGAAGGAATGGCTACACCTTC

size: NA
V: TRBV7-2
D: TRBD1
length: 13
J: TRBJ2-7
CDR3: CASSRDRGHEQYF
DNA: TGTGCCAGCAGCCGCGACAGGGGCCACGAGCAGTACTTC

size: NA
V: TRBV7-9
D: NA
length: 16
J: TRBJ2-7
CDR3: CASGPFGAPNSYEQYF
DNA: TGTGCCAGCGGTCCTTTCGGCGCTCCGAACTCCTACGAGCAGTACTTC

size: NA
V: TRBV4-2
D: TRBD2
length: 17
J: TRBJ2-3
CDR3: CASSQDFSGGSTDTQYF
DNA: TGTGCCAGCAGCCAAGATTTTAGCGGGGGGTCCACAGATACGCAGTATTTT

size: NA
V: TRBV19
D: NA
length: 14
J: TRBJ2-1
CDR3: CASSIGGRGLGWFF
DNA: TGTGCCAGTAGTATCGGGGGGAGGGGGCTAGGATGGTTCTTC

size: NA
V: TRBV7-2
D: NA
length: 12
J: TRBJ2-2
CDR3: CASSLDTGELFF
DNA: TGTGCCAGCAGCTTAGACACCGGGGAGCTGTTTTTT

size: once
V: TRBV6-5
D: TRBD1
length: 14
J: TRBJ2-7
CDR3: CASNRGQDSYEQYF
DNA: TGTGCCAGCAATCGGGGACAGGACTCCTACGAGCAGTACTTC

size: NA
V: TRBV30
D: NA
length: 14
J: TRBJ1-6
CDR3: CAWSVNTGNSPLHF
DNA: TGTGCCTGGAGTGTGAACACCGGTAATTCACCCCTCCACTTT

size: NA
V: TRBV16
D: NA
length: 15
J: TRBJ1-1
CDR3: CASMDERLVNTEAFF
DNA: TGTGCCAGCATGGATGAGAGACTGGTGAACACTGAAGCTTTCTTT

size: NA
V: TRBV7-7
D: TRBD2
length: 15
J: TRBJ2-5
CDR3: CASSLGGTAQETQYF
DNA: TGTGCTAGCAGCCTGGGGGGGACGGCACAAGAGACCCAGTACTTC

size: once
V: TRBV2
D: NA
length: 14
J: TRBJ1-5
CDR3: CASRGMVSNQPQHF
DNA: TGTGCCAGCCGGGGAATGGTTAGCAATCAGCCCCAGCATTTT

size: once
V: TRBV7-2
D: NA
length: 14
J: TRBJ2-7
CDR3: CASSSAQIVYEQYF
DNA: TGTGCCAGCAGCTCGGCACAGATAGTCTACGAGCAGTACTTC

size: NA
V: TRBV19
D: TRBD1
length: 15
J: TRBJ2-7
CDR3: CASSTQTGGSYEQYF
DNA: TGTGCCAGTAGTACCCAGACAGGGGGCTCCTACGAGCAGTACTTC

size: NA
V: TRBV3-1/TRBV3-2
D: NA
length: 13
J: TRBJ1-5
CDR3: CASSQECSQPQHF
DNA: TGTGCCAGCAGCCAAGAATGCAGTCAGCCCCAGCATTTT

size: NA
V: TRBV20-1
D: TRBD1
length: 15
J: TRBJ2-7
CDR3: CSASRLGQDSYEQYF
DNA: TGCAGTGCTAGTCGCTTGGGACAGGACTCCTACGAGCAGTACTTC

size: NA
V: TRBV2
D: NA
length: 15
J: TRBJ1-5
CDR3: CASSVMGNANQPQHF
DNA: TGTGCCAGCAGTGTTATGGGGAATGCCAATCAGCCCCAGCATTTT

size: NA
V: TRBV5-1
D: NA
length: 15
J: TRBJ2-7
CDR3: CASSPRAGPTYEQYF
DNA: TGCGCCAGCAGCCCCCGAGCAGGCCCAACCTACGAGCAGTACTTC

size: NA
V: TRBV6-5
D: NA
length: 15
J: TRBJ1-5
CDR3: CASSSHWGNNQPQHF
DNA: TGTGCCAGCAGCTCACACTGGGGGAACAATCAGCCCCAGCATTTT

size: NA
V: TRBV4-3
D: NA
length: 15
J: TRBJ2-7
CDR3: CASSRLKDGSYEQYF
DNA: TGCGCCAGCAGCCGATTAAAAGACGGATCCTACGAGCAGTACTTC

size: NA
V: TRBV3-1/TRBV3-2
D: NA
length: 14
J: TRBJ1-2
CDR3: CASSQERANYGYTF
DNA: TGTGCCAGCAGCCAAGAAAGAGCTAACTATGGCTACACCTTC

size: NA
V: TRBV6-4
D: NA
length: 15
J: TRBJ2-7
CDR3: CASSAHPGGPYEQYF
DNA: TGTGCCAGCAGTGCCCATCCCGGGGGACCCTACGAGCAGTACTTC

size: NA
V: TRBV19
D: TRBD1
length: 12
J: TRBJ1-1
CDR3: CASSIQGDEAFF
DNA: TGTGCCAGTAGTATCCAGGGGGATGAAGCTTTCTTT

size: NA
V: TRBV13
D: NA
length: 12
J: TRBJ2-1
CDR3: CASSGREDEQFF
DNA: TGTGCCAGCAGCGGCAGGGAAGACGAGCAGTTCTTC

size: NA
V: TRBV7-2
D: NA
length: 15
J: TRBJ2-2
CDR3: CASSLGGANTGELFF
DNA: TGTGCCAGCAGCTTAGGGGGGGCGAACACCGGGGAGCTGTTTTTT

size: NA
V: TRBV14
D: NA
length: 17
J: TRBJ2-2
CDR3: CASRQEKYEGWTGELFF
DNA: TGTGCCAGCAGACAAGAGAAGTACGAGGGTTGGACCGGGGAGCTGTTTTTT

size: NA
V: TRBV7-2
D: NA
length: 14
J: TRBJ2-1
CDR3: CASSLITSYNEQFF
DNA: TGTGCCAGCAGCTTAATAACTAGTTACAATGAGCAGTTCTTC

size: NA
V: TRBV7-2
D: NA
length: 13
J: TRBJ2-1
CDR3: CASRRTRGNEQFF
DNA: TGTGCCAGCAGACGAACCAGGGGAAATGAGCAGTTCTTC

size: NA
V: TRBV24-1
D: TRBD1
length: 16
J: TRBJ2-5
CDR3: CATSDFGPGGWETQYF
DNA: TGTGCCACCAGTGATTTCGGTCCAGGGGGCTGGGAGACCCAGTACTTC

size: NA
V: TRBV11-3
D: NA
length: 15
J: TRBJ1-2
CDR3: CASSQGGRGNYGYTF
DNA: TGTGCCAGCAGTCAAGGGGGAAGGGGTAACTATGGCTACACCTTC

size: NA
V: TRBV11-1
D: NA
length: 13
J: TRBJ2-7
CDR3: CASSRGPTYEQYF
DNA: TGTGCCAGCAGCAGAGGACCTACCTACGAGCAGTACTTC

size: few
V: TRBV9
D: TRBD1
length: 16
J: TRBJ1-5
CDR3: CASSSSPGTANQPQHF
DNA: TGTGCCAGCAGCTCTTCCCCTGGGACAGCCAATCAGCCCCAGCATTTT

size: NA
V: TRBV19
D: TRBD1
length: 15
J: TRBJ2-5
CDR3: CASSIGGGTGETQYF
DNA: TGTGCCAGTAGTATAGGAGGTGGGACAGGGGAGACCCAGTACTTC